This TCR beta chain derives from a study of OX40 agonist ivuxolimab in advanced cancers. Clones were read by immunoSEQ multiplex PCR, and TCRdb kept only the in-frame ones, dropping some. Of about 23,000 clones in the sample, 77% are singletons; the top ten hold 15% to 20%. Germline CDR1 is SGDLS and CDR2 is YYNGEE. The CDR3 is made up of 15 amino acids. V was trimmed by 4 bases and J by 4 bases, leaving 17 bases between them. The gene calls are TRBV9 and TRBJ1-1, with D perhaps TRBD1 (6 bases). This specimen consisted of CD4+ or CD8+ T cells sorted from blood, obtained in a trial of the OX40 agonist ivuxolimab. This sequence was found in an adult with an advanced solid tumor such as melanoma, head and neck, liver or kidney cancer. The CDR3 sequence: CASSPSGGVSTEAFF. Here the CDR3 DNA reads TGTGCCAGCAGCCCATCCGGGGGCGTTAGCACTGAAGCTTTCTTT. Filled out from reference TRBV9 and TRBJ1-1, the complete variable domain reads DSGVTQTPKHLITATGQRVTLRCSPRSGDLSVYWYQQSLDQGLQFLIQYYNGEERAKGNILERFSAQQFPDLHSELNLSSLELGDSALYFCASSPSGGVSTEAFFGQGTRLTVV.